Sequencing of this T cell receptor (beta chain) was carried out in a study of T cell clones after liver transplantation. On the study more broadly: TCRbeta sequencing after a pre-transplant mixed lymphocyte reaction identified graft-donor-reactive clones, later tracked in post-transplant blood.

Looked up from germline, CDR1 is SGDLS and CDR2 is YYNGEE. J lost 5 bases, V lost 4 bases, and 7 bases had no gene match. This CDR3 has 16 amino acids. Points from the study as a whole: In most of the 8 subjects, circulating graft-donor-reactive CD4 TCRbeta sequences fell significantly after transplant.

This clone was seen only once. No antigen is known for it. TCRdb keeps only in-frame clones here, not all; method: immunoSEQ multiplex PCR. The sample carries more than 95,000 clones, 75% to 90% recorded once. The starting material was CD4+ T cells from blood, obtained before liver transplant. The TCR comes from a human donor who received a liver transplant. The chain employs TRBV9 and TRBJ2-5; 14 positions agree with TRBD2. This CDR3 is CASSTGLAGDGETQYF. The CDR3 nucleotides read TGTGCCAGCAGCACGGGACTAGCGGGAGATGGGGAGACCCAGTACTTC.